The rows below give T cell receptor beta chains drawn from one sample of a study of T cells after yellow fever vaccination. TCRdb analysed the 5' RACE reads with MiXCR anew, one entry per CDR3 protein. The table shows 360,000 or so distinct CDR3 sequences, with roughly 11% occurring only once. Sequences were derived from PBMCs, sampled on the day of the first yellow fever vaccination. These receptors originate from a man in his late teens or twenties who received the YFV17D yellow fever vaccine. The CDR3 runs from the conserved cysteine through the conserved F or W. Each record gives: V gene, CDR3 length, clone size, J gene, D gene, CDR3 protein, CDR3 DNA. The D gene is left open where the match is weak. The size field is filled for only some rows; it gives once, few, many or a size class.

TRBV7-2	14	few	TRBJ2-7	TRBD2	CASSYGLAGYEQYF	TGTGCCAGCAGCTACGGACTAGCGGGGTACGAGCAGTACTTC
TRBV19	13	few	TRBJ2-3	-	CASSIARTDTQYF	TGTGCCAGTAGTATCGCCCGCACAGATACGCAGTATTTT
TRBV7-3	13	few	TRBJ1-6	-	CASSLTTDSPLHF	TGTGCCAGCAGCTTAACCACGGATTCACCCCTCCACTTT
TRBV6-5	14	few	TRBJ1-4	TRBD1	CASSYLGQGVKLFF	TGTGCCAGCAGTTACCTCGGACAGGGGGTAAAACTGTTTTTT
TRBV20-1	14	-	TRBJ2-1	-	CSATGTESYNEQFF	TGCAGTGCAACCGGGACGGAGTCCTACAATGAGCAGTTCTTC
TRBV19	19	few	TRBJ2-4	TRBD2	CASSRDGLAGFRAKNIQYF	TGTGCCAGTAGTAGAGACGGACTAGCGGGGTTTAGGGCCAAAAACATTCAGTACTTC
TRBV12-3/TRBV12-4	12	-	TRBJ1-1	-	CASSSPGREAFF	TGTGCCAGCAGTTCCCCCGGCCGTGAAGCTTTCTTT
TRBV24-1	16	many	TRBJ2-5	-	CATSASRWGSQETQYF	TGTGCCACCAGTGCGTCCCGGTGGGGGAGCCAAGAGACCCAGTACTTC
TRBV6-5	15	-	TRBJ1-4	TRBD1	CASSYATGGLEKLFF	TGTGCCAGCAGTTACGCCACAGGGGGCCTTGAAAAACTGTTTTTT
TRBV5-6	16	few	TRBJ2-5	TRBD1	CASRTIGTGYQETQYF	TGTGCCAGCAGGACAATCGGGACAGGGTACCAAGAGACCCAGTACTTC
TRBV4-2	14	-	TRBJ2-5	-	CASSQEGGQETQYF	TGTGCCAGCAGCCAAGAGGGAGGCCAAGAGACCCAGTACTTC
TRBV7-2	13	few	TRBJ1-2	TRBD1	CASSLTGEVGYTF	TGTGCCAGCAGCTTAACAGGGGAAGTTGGCTACACCTTC
TRBV5-1	14	few	TRBJ1-5	-	CASSPDRPNQPQHF	TGCGCCAGCAGCCCGGACAGACCAAATCAGCCCCAGCATTTT
TRBV20-1	12	many	TRBJ2-3	-	CSENRAGDTQYF	TGCAGTGAGAACCGAGCCGGAGATACGCAGTATTTT
TRBV4-1	15	few	TRBJ1-5	-	CASSQPLDRNQPQHF	TGCGCCAGCAGCCAACCCCTCGACAGAAATCAGCCCCAGCATTTT
TRBV7-2	14	few	TRBJ1-2	TRBD1	CASSFRSTGNGYTF	TGTGCCAGCAGCTTCCGTTCGACAGGGAATGGCTACACCTTC
TRBV23-1	18	-	TRBJ2-5	TRBD1	CASSQSPGDRVLRETQYF	TGCGCCAGCAGTCAATCGCCGGGGGACAGGGTTTTAAGAGAGACCCAGTACTTC
TRBV6-1	14	many	TRBJ1-2	TRBD1	CASSNPGTGDGYTF	TGTGCCAGCAGCAATCCTGGGACAGGGGACGGCTACACCTTC
TRBV20-1	12	few	TRBJ1-2	-	CSARSHYGGYTF	TGCAGTGCTAGATCCCACTACGGTGGCTACACCTTC
TRBV2	18	-	TRBJ1-1	-	CAISLISGARRMNTEAFF	TGTGCCATCAGTTTAATATCAGGGGCGCGGCGGATGAACACTGAAGCTTTCTTT
TRBV7-3	16	many	TRBJ2-3	TRBD2	CASSTGTSGGAETQYF	TGTGCCAGCAGCACTGGGACTAGCGGGGGGGCAGAGACGCAGTATTTT
TRBV24-1	13	many	TRBJ2-1	-	CATSDIGKNEQFF	TGTGCCACCAGTGATATCGGAAAGAATGAGCAGTTCTTC
TRBV20-1	13	-	TRBJ2-1	TRBD2	CSARFRGDHEQFF	TGCAGTGCTAGGTTCCGGGGGGACCATGAGCAGTTCTTC
TRBV12-3/TRBV12-4	14	few	TRBJ2-2	TRBD2	CASSPNSGAGELFF	TGTGCCAGCAGCCCAAATAGCGGGGCCGGGGAGCTGTTTTTT
TRBV12-3/TRBV12-4	15	-	TRBJ1-3	-	CASRQAAYSGNTIYF	TGTGCCAGCCGACAGGCCGCATACTCTGGAAACACCATATATTTT
TRBV6-5	16	many	TRBJ2-3	TRBD1	CASRPQTGGSTDTQYF	TGTGCCAGCAGACCTCAGACAGGGGGCTCCACAGATACGCAGTATTTT